These 17 T cell receptor beta chains were all obtained from the same sample, sequenced in a study of cytomegalovirus exposure and HLA in healthy donors. Clones were sequenced by immunoSEQ multiplex PCR, and TCRdb holds only the in-frame ones, with some missing. The sample lists 350,000 or so clones; roughly 89% were seen once. Sequencing was done on a sample of PBMCs. These TCRs come from a woman younger than 30 in good health and CMV-seronegative.

The chain uses TRBV7-2 and TRBJ2-7; TRBD2 matches 12 bases. This CDR3 comprises 15 residues. The J segment lost 3 bases and the V segment lost 5 bases, leaving 5 bases of the junction unmatched. Germline V gene data show CDR1 as SGHTA and CDR2 as FQGNSA. The chain's CDR3 is CASSTRTSGNYEQYF. The CDR3 DNA reads TGTGCCAGCAGCACTCGGACTAGCGGGAACTACGAGCAGTACTTC.

The chain combines TRBV27 with TRBJ2-5; D unresolved. The CDR3 has 12 residues. Germline CDR1 reads MNHEY; CDR2 reads SMNVEV (reference sequence). Trimming stripped 4 bases from V and 3 bases from J, with 6 bases between. The CDR3 DNA is TGTGCCAGCAGTTCGGCGGAAGAGACCCAGTACTTC. Its protein is CASSSAEETQYF.

The chain links TRBV7-9 to TRBJ1-4; 8 bases map to TRBD1. CDR3 length equals 15 residues. The V segment lost 0 bases and the J segment 7 bases; nucleotides outside the gene matches: 4. Germline assignment: CDR1 SEHNR and CDR2 FQNEAQ (reference sequence). The DNA for the CDR3 is TGTGCCAGCAGCTTAGCTCGGACAGGGCCTGAAAAACTGTTTTTT. Its protein product is CASSLARTGPEKLFF.

The chain carries TRBV6-5 and TRBJ2-7, with D possibly matching TRBD2 (6 bases). The ends were cut back, 2 bases at V and 5 bases at J, with 10 bases in the middle. The CDR3 runs 13 residues. The germline V gene has CDR1 MNHEY and CDR2 SVGAGI. The CDR3 coding sequence is TGTGCCAGCAGTTACCTTCCGGGAGACGAGCAGTACTTC. Amino acid sequence: CASSYLPGDEQYF.

J is TRBJ2-6 and V is TRBV27; 8 positions agree with TRBD1. V shed 5 bases, J shed 4 bases, and the junction held 13 bases outside the gene matches. CDR1 is MNHEY and CDR2 is SMNVEV in the germline V gene (reference sequence). There are 18 residues in the CDR3. The CDR3: CASSQTGTGPFGANVLTF. The CDR3 nucleotides read TGTGCCAGCAGTCAGACCGGGACAGGTCCCTTCGGGGCCAACGTCCTGACTTTC. The variable domain in full, completed from reference TRBV27 and TRBJ2-6, reads EAQVTQNPRYLITVTGKKLTVTCSQNMNHEYMSWYRQDPGLGLRQIYYSMNVEVTDKGDVPEGYKVSRKEKRNFPLILESPSPNQTSLYFCASSQTGTGPFGANVLTFGAGSRLTVL.

In this sample, this clone turned up a few times. This chain connects TRBV28 to TRBJ2-7; D perhaps matches TRBD1 (6 bases). Trimming pared 8 bases from V and 5 bases from J, leaving 16 bases between. There are 13 residues in the CDR3. CDR1 and CDR2 from the germline V gene are MDHEN and SYDVKM. The CDR3 bases are TGTGCCAGCGTCCCATGGGGGCGCCACGAGCAGTACTTC. Translation gives CASVPWGRHEQYF.

The chain combines TRBV14 with TRBJ2-7, with D perhaps TRBD2 (6 bases). The V end lost 2 bases, the J end lost 9 bases, and 20 bases lay between the germline ends. The germline V gene encodes CDR1 SGHDN and CDR2 FVKESK. The length of the CDR3 is 15 residues. The CDR3 DNA reads as TGTGCCAGCAGCCAAAATCCGACTAGTCGGTTGTCGCAGTACTTC. Translation: CASSQNPTSRLSQYF.

The rearrangement links TRBV29-1 to TRBJ2-7; tentative D call: TRBD1 (5 bases). Per the germline V gene, CDR1 is SQVTM and CDR2 is ANQGSEA. Deletions cut 4 bases from V and 5 bases from J, with 9 bases between. This CDR3 comprises 11 residues. The CDR3 sequence: CSVGGVHEQYF. CDR3 bases: TGCAGCGTTGGGGGCGTCCACGAGCAGTACTTC.

This clone has a handful of counts. The chain recombines TRBV29-1 with TRBJ1-2; 8 bases fit TRBD1. Germline V gene data show CDR1 as SQVTM and CDR2 as ANQGSEA. This CDR3 is built from 13 residues. The V and J ends lost 7 bases and 5 bases, in that order; junction bases with no gene match: 9. CDR3 in amino acids: CSATPGGRYGYTF. The CDR3, as DNA: TGCAGCGCTACCCCAGGGGGCAGATATGGCTACACCTTC.

This chain joins TRBV4-3 and TRBJ1-2; tentatively, D is TRBD1 (5 bases). CDR3 length: 15 amino acids. Germline CDR1 is LGHNA and CDR2 is YSLEER. V shed 0 bases and J shed 4 bases, with 12 bases lying between them. Here the CDR3 reads CASSQDPGGTYGYTF. As DNA, the CDR3 is TGCGCCAGCAGCCAAGATCCTGGAGGGACCTATGGCTACACCTTC.

This clone was counted a few times. The V and J genes are TRBV19 and TRBJ1-1; tentatively, D is TRBD1 (6 bases). The CDR3 totals 13 residues. The V end lost 4 bases, the J end lost 4 bases, and 10 bases lay between the germline ends. Germline V gene lookup returns CDR1 LNHDA and CDR2 SQIVND (reference sequence). CDR3 sequence reads: CASSTTGSTEAFF. In DNA, the CDR3 is TGTGCCAGTAGTACAACAGGGTCCACTGAAGCTTTCTTT.

DNA of the CDR3: TGTGCCAGCAGCTTAGCATCCGGACGGGAGGTACCCTACGAGCAGTACTTC. This translates into CASSLASGREVPYEQYF. The J gene is TRBJ2-7, the V gene TRBV7-2, with 7 nucleotides matching TRBD2. This CDR3 is 17 amino acids long. The germline V gene encodes CDR1 SGHTA and CDR2 FQGNSA. The J segment lost 2 bases and the V segment lost 0 bases, leaving 10 bases of the junction unmatched. Drawing the rest from reference TRBV7-2 and TRBJ2-7, the complete variable domain is GAGVSQSPSNKVTEKGKDVELRCDPISGHTALYWYRQSLGQGLEFLIYFQGNSAPDKSGLPSDRFSAERTGGSVSTLTIQRTQQEDSAVYLCASSLASGREVPYEQYFGPGTRLTVT.

This chain joins TRBV27 and TRBJ2-1; 11 positions agree with TRBD2. V was clipped by 7 bases and J by 8 bases; unmatched bases: 13. Germline CDR1 MNHEY, CDR2 SMNVEV (reference sequence). The CDR3 runs to 16 residues. The CDR3 DNA reads as TGTGCCAGCACCTGGGCTAGCGGGAGGATATTAGATGAGCAGTTCTTC. This gives the protein CASTWASGRILDEQFF.

The rearrangement links TRBV10-3 to TRBJ2-7; D may be TRBD2 (5 bases). The germline V gene has CDR1 ENHRY and CDR2 SYGVKD. The CDR3 is made up of 13 amino acids. V was shortened by 6 bases and J by 4 bases, with 13 bases between the two germline ends. This CDR3 reads CAISPGVFYEQYF. CDR3 DNA: TGTGCCATCAGCCCCGGGGTTTTTTACGAGCAGTACTTC.

The chain is built from TRBV6-5 and TRBJ2-1; D is possibly TRBD2 (5 bases). The V end lost 7 bases, the J end lost 4 bases, and 17 bases lay between the germline ends. Germline values: CDR1 MNHEY, CDR2 SVGAGI. This CDR3 has 15 residues. The CDR3 here is CASTPPGSRYNEQFF. CDR3 sequence (DNA): TGTGCCAGCACTCCGCCGGGGAGCAGATACAATGAGCAGTTCTTC.

J is TRBJ2-5 and V is TRBV28, with TRBD2 identical over 9 bases. V shed 7 bases, J shed 2 bases, and the junction held 8 bases outside the gene matches. CDR1 is MDHEN, CDR2 SYDVKM, per germline. The CDR3 sequence is 15 residues long. This CDR3 reads CASTAGGQAQETQYF. CDR3 bases: TGTGCCAGCACGGCGGGGGGGCAGGCTCAAGAGACCCAGTACTTC. The complete variable domain, with remaining parts taken from reference TRBV28 and TRBJ2-5, reads DVKVTQSSRYLVKRTGEKVFLECVQDMDHENMFWYRQDPGLGLRLIYFSYDVKMKEKGDIPEGYSVSREKKERFSLILESASTNQTSMYLCASTAGGQAQETQYFGPGTRLLVL.

The chain carries TRBV7-2 and TRBJ1-5; TRBD1 agrees at 7 bases. In germline, CDR1 is SGHTA, CDR2 FQGNSA. There are 16 residues in the CDR3. The V gene end was trimmed by 0 bases and the J gene end by 4 bases; junction bases not matched to a gene: 6. The CDR3, as DNA: TGTGCCAGCAGCTTAGCAGGGGGCTTGGGGAATCAGCCCCAGCATTTT. It codes for CASSLAGGLGNQPQHF. Variable domain in full (rest from reference TRBV7-2 and TRBJ1-5): GAGVSQSPSNKVTEKGKDVELRCDPISGHTALYWYRQSLGQGLEFLIYFQGNSAPDKSGLPSDRFSAERTGGSVSTLTIQRTQQEDSAVYLCASSLAGGLGNQPQHFGDGTRLSIL.